This T cell receptor (beta chain) was observed in a study of blood T cell repertoires in COVID-19. The repertoire was sequenced with immunoSEQ multiplex PCR; TCRdb's copy has only in-frame clones and lacks some. The sample yields some 100,000 clones, roughly nine tenths seen once. CDR1 is MNHEY, CDR2 SVGAGI, per germline. V lost 8 bases, J lost 3 bases, and 17 bases lay in between. The CDR3 has 14 residues. The material sequenced was peripheral blood. This chain joins TRBV6-5 and TRBJ2-7; possible D gene TRBD2, 5 bases. This sequence originates from a middle-aged man with acute or convalescent COVID-19. In nucleotides, the CDR3 is TGTGCCAGCGGCGGACGGGGAGTTGTCTACGAGCAGTACTTC. Translated, it gives CASGGRGVVYEQYF.